There are a few counts of the clone carrying this TCR beta chain. MiXCR was run by TCRdb on the RACE reads, yielding one entry per CDR3 protein. The data contain around 300,000 distinct CDR3 sequences, about 7% of them singletons. This sample stems from a study of human T cells and chemical hapten exposure. Across the whole study: Upper inner arm skin measuring roughly 2 cm by roughly 2 cm received 2% DPC for sensitization. A mostly female patient group had alopecia areata, totalis or universalis.

Germline-derived CDR1 and CDR2 are SGHVS and FNYEAQ. The length of the CDR3 is 18 residues. V lost 5 bases and J lost 4; bases outside the gene matches: 17. The time point denotes: patch test 1, 2 weeks after DPC sensitization. The treatment is: therapeutic diphenylcyclopropenone sensitization with weekly scalp DPC. The material was whole blood, obtained in connection with sensitization to the hapten diphenylcyclopropenone (DPC). The receptor was derived from a woman aged 18-35 years with alopecia areata. Some clones in this sample may be carry-over from other donors' samples. J is TRBJ2-3 and V is TRBV7-6; 8 bases are shared with TRBD2. CDR3 nucleotide sequence: TGTGCCAGCAGCCCTATCATGCTAGGCGGGGGGAATGCAGATACGCAGTATTTT. It codes for CASSPIMLGGGNADTQYF.